One sample yielded the 29 T cell receptor beta chains listed below, sequenced in a study of neurological immune-mediated disorders. TCRdb independently ran MiXCR on the 5' RACE reads; one entry per CDR3 protein. The sample contains 70,000 to 90,000 distinct CDR3 sequences, about 5.5% of which appear only once. Sample: PBMCs. These receptors all stem from a woman younger than 45 with multiple sclerosis.

The chain joins TRBV20-1 to TRBJ1-2; no clear D gene. V shed 3 bases and J shed 6 bases, with 14 bases lying between them. This CDR3 is built from 13 residues. CDR1 and CDR2 from the germline V gene are DFQATT and SNEGSKA (reference sequence). CDR3 loop: CSASPVNGHGYTF. The CDR3 bases are TGCAGTGCTAGCCCCGTGAACGGGCATGGCTACACCTTC.

This clonotype came up many times. The chain has TRBV14 and TRBJ2-5; 8 bases fit TRBD2. Germline-derived CDR1 and CDR2 are SGHDN and FVKESK. J was trimmed by 2 bases and V by 4 bases; bases with no gene match: 9. CDR3 length: 16 amino acids. CDR3: CASSPITSGPQETQYF. CDR3 coding DNA: TGTGCCAGCAGCCCCATAACTAGCGGACCTCAAGAGACCCAGTACTTC.

Ten or more counts support this clonotype. The chain couples TRBV5-1 to TRBJ2-1, with 7 bases identical to TRBD2. This CDR3 comprises 14 residues. Germline lookup yields CDR1 SGHRS and CDR2 YFSETQ. Trimming took 5 bases from V and 0 from J; bases not matched to a gene: 2. CDR3 residues: CASSAGASYNEQFF. In DNA form, the CDR3 reads TGCGCCAGCAGTGCGGGAGCCTCCTACAATGAGCAGTTCTTC.

This clonotype was found a few times. The chain couples TRBV30 to TRBJ2-2; 9 bases align to TRBD2. This CDR3 comprises 16 residues. Germline values: CDR1 GTSNPN, CDR2 SVGIG (reference sequence). J gave up 3 bases and V 2 bases, and 7 bases lay outside the gene matches. DNA of the CDR3: TGTGCCTGGAGTCCCAGACGACTAGCGGACACCGGGGAGCTGTTTTTT. Translating it yields CAWSPRRLADTGELFF.

This clonotype was observed many times. The chain employs TRBV20-1 and TRBJ2-3; 12 bases align to TRBD2. The CDR3 has 19 amino acids. Germline V gives CDR1 DFQATT, CDR2 SNEGSKA (reference sequence). V shed 0 bases and J 3 bases; nucleotides not matched to a gene: 13. The CDR3 DNA is TGCAGTGCTAGAGATTGGTCCCTAGCGGGAGGGCCGGAGACAGATACGCAGTATTTT. Translating gives CSARDWSLAGGPETDTQYF.

This clonotype was counted ten times or more. It may be a read error: a sequence one base away is much more abundant. The chain uses TRBV12-3 or TRBV12-4 and TRBJ1-2; no clear D. This CDR3 has 12 amino acids. The chain's CDR3 is CDSSLARDGYTF. CDR3 bases: TGTGACAGCAGTTTAGCGCGCGACGGCTACACCTTC.

This clonotype occurred many times. The chain joins TRBV28 to TRBJ2-7; 7 bases fit TRBD1. The CDR3 runs to 15 residues. V dropped 6 bases and J dropped 7; count of bases not matched to a gene: 15. Germline V lookup: CDR1 MDHEN, CDR2 SYDVKM. The CDR3 region is CASSPPTTKGAEQYF. In DNA, the CDR3 is TGTGCCAGCAGCCCCCCCACTACGAAGGGGGCTGAGCAGTACTTC.

This clonotype was detected ten times or more. The chain uses TRBV5-1 and TRBJ2-2, with 7 bases identical to TRBD1. The ends lost 6 bases at V and 1 base at J; junction bases unmatched: 6. This CDR3 has 15 amino acids. Germline lookup yields CDR1 SGHRS and CDR2 YFSETQ. The CDR3: CASKGRTGNTGELFF. Written as DNA, the CDR3 is TGCGCCAGCAAGGGCCGGACAGGGAACACCGGGGAGCTGTTTTTT. Full variable domain (rest looked up from reference TRBV5-1 and TRBJ2-2): KAGVTQTPRYLIKTRGQQVTLSCSPISGHRSVSWYQQTPGQGLQFLFEYFSETQRNKGNFPGRFSGRQFSNSRSEMNVSTLELGDSALYLCASKGRTGNTGELFFGEGSRLTVL.

By share of the sample, this clonotype is medium-sized (0.01 to 0.1%). The CDR3 here is CSARDQGSGDEKLFF. CDR3 in DNA: TGCAGTGCTAGAGATCAGGGTTCCGGGGATGAAAAACTGTTTTTT. The V and J genes are TRBV20-1 and TRBJ1-4, with a weak D call TRBD1 (5 bases). There are 15 residues in the CDR3. V lost 0 bases, J lost 6 bases, and 14 bases lay in between. The germline V gene encodes CDR1 DFQATT and CDR2 SNEGSKA (reference sequence).

This clonotype showed up just a few times. The V and J genes are TRBV5-1 and TRBJ2-3, with TRBD1 matching over 9 bases. Trimming removed 2 bases from V and 0 bases from J; junction bases left unmatched: 1. CDR1 is SGHRS and CDR2 is YFSETQ in the germline V gene. This CDR3 comprises 15 residues. The CDR3 protein is CASSFGTGSTDTQYF. The CDR3 nucleotides are TGCGCCAGCAGCTTCGGGACAGGGAGCACAGATACGCAGTATTTT.

In this sample, this clonotype turned up many times. V usage is TRBV6-6 and J usage is TRBJ2-1, with 11 bases lining up with TRBD2. The CDR3 is 15 residues long. V dropped 6 bases and J dropped 5; count of bases not matched to a gene: 6. In germline, CDR1 is MNHNY, CDR2 SVGAGI (reference sequence). The CDR3 reads CASRTSGSPNNEQFF. CDR3 nucleotides: TGTGCCAGCAGAACTAGCGGGAGCCCCAACAATGAGCAGTTCTTC.

There are a few counts of this clonotype. The chain combines TRBV7-6 with TRBJ2-1; D may be TRBD1 (8 bases). Per germline, CDR1 SGHVS and CDR2 FNYEAQ. This CDR3 region has 15 residues. Trimming stripped 2 bases from V and 7 bases from J, with 15 bases between. The CDR3 nucleotides are TGTGCCAGCAGCTTAAGACAGGGGAGGGTGAATGAGCAGTTCTTC. This gives the protein CASSLRQGRVNEQFF.

This clonotype occurred many times. The chain uses TRBV20-1 and TRBJ2-4; TRBD2 matches at 7 bases. The CDR3 sequence is 14 residues long. CDR1 is DFQATT and CDR2 is SNEGSKA in the germline V gene (reference sequence). After removal of 6 bases from V and 0 bases from J, the junction contained 5 bases not matched to a gene. As DNA, the CDR3 is TGCAGTGCAAGCTTAGCGGGAGCCAAAAACATTCAGTACTTC. The encoded protein is CSASLAGAKNIQYF.

The V and J genes are TRBV5-6 and TRBJ2-3; D perhaps matches TRBD2 (6 bases). V dropped 2 bases and J dropped 3 bases, with 7 bases sitting between them. CDR1 and CDR2 (germline): SGHDT, YYEEEE. CDR3 length: 13 amino acids. The CDR3 DNA is TGTGCCAGCAGCTTTCGGGAGACAGATACGCAGTATTTT. It yields the protein CASSFRETDTQYF.

In this sample, this clonotype turned up many times. The genes are TRBV3-1 and TRBJ1-3; no definite D call. The V end was cut by 4 bases, the J end by 0 bases, with 19 bases between. The germline gives CDR1 LGHDT, CDR2 YNNKEL (reference sequence). The CDR3 covers 18 residues. The CDR3 protein is CASSRFKLSEFSGNTIYF. In DNA form, the CDR3 reads TGTGCCAGCAGCCGCTTTAAATTGAGTGAATTCTCTGGAAACACCATATATTTT.

At least ten counts were recorded for this clonotype. This chain connects TRBV5-1 to TRBJ2-3, with 7 bases that match TRBD1. The length of the CDR3 is 15 residues. The V gene's germline CDR1 is SGHRS and CDR2 YFSETQ. Germline trimming cut 4 bases from V and 0 bases from J; bases unmatched to any gene: 5. CDR3 in amino acids: CASSARDSSTDTQYF. CDR3 bases: TGCGCCAGCAGCGCCCGGGACAGTAGCACAGATACGCAGTATTTT.

The V call is TRBV2, the J call TRBJ2-3; possibly TRBD1 for D (6 bases). The germline CDR1 and CDR2 sequences are SNHLY and FYNNEI. Trimming stripped 3 bases from V and 2 bases from J, with 18 bases between. The CDR3 totals 17 residues. CDR3 region: CASSDSPTGTTTDTQYF. The CDR3 nucleotides read TGTGCCAGCAGTGATTCGCCAACCGGGACAACCACAGATACGCAGTATTTT.

J is TRBJ2-3 and V is TRBV5-1; TRBD2 matches at 11 bases. This CDR3 region has 17 residues. J was trimmed by 1 base and V by 2 bases; bases with no gene match: 6. Germline lookup yields CDR1 SGHRS and CDR2 YFSETQ. The CDR3: CASSFTSGGRGTDTQYF. The CDR3 DNA follows: TGCGCCAGCAGCTTCACTAGCGGGGGCCGAGGCACAGATACGCAGTATTTT.

Here the CDR3 reads CASSWLIGARNQPQHF. CDR3 in DNA: TGTGCCAGCAGCTGGCTTATCGGGGCCCGCAATCAGCCCCAGCATTTT. V gene TRBV7-2 combines with J gene TRBJ1-5, with D perhaps TRBD1 (5 bases). V lost 4 bases and J 2 bases, leaving 15 bases between the germline ends. CDR3 size: 16 residues. The germline V gene encodes CDR1 SGHTA and CDR2 FQGNSA.

This clonotype was observed at least ten times. This sequence joins TRBV9 and TRBJ2-3; 12 bases are a match to TRBD2. There are 17 residues in the CDR3. The ends lost 0 bases at V and 6 bases at J; junction bases unmatched: 8. CDR1 SGDLS and CDR2 YYNGEE come from the germline V gene. CDR3 in amino acids: CASSVVPSGGAWDTQYF. The CDR3 DNA is TGTGCCAGCAGCGTAGTTCCTAGCGGGGGGGCATGGGATACGCAGTATTTT. Looking up the rest from reference TRBV9 and TRBJ2-3 gives the full variable domain: DSGVTQTPKHLITATGQRVTLRCSPRSGDLSVYWYQQSLDQGLQFLIQYYNGEERAKGNILERFSAQQFPDLHSELNLSSLELGDSALYFCASSVVPSGGAWDTQYFGPGTRLTVL.

This clonotype was seen many times. The chain uses TRBV12-3 or TRBV12-4 and TRBJ2-7; TRBD1 might be the D (6 bases). Trimming pared 6 bases from V and 1 base from J, leaving 16 bases between. The CDR3 contains 15 residues. CDR3 nucleotides: TGTGCCAGCAGCGAACGGGCAGGGGCTTCCTACGAGCAGTACTTC. Translating gives CASSERAGASYEQYF.

This clonotype was observed many times. V is TRBV20-1 and J is TRBJ2-7, with 8 nucleotides matching TRBD1. The CDR3 contains 15 residues. Germline-derived CDR1 and CDR2 are DFQATT and SNEGSKA (reference sequence). J was trimmed by 1 base and V by 2 bases; bases with no gene match: 7. Here the CDR3 reads CSARKTGEDSYEQYF. The CDR3 bases are TGCAGTGCTAGAAAGACAGGGGAGGATTCCTACGAGCAGTACTTC.

In its sample, this clonotype was seen many times. The rearrangement uses TRBV20-1 and TRBJ1-2, with a weak D call TRBD1 (5 bases). Trimming cost V 5 bases and J 8 bases, with 15 bases left between them. Germline V gene lookup returns CDR1 DFQATT and CDR2 SNEGSKA (reference sequence). The length of the CDR3 is 12 residues. DNA of the CDR3: TGCAGTGCTCAGTCTGGTGCAGGGGGCTACACCTTC. It codes for CSAQSGAGGYTF.

Ten or more counts support this clonotype. The chain carries TRBV11-2 and TRBJ2-5; 8 bases agree with TRBD2. Germline V gives CDR1 SGHAT, CDR2 FQNNGV. This CDR3 has 14 residues. V dropped 5 bases and J dropped 3; count of bases not matched to a gene: 5. CDR3: CASSTERGKETQYF. Written as DNA, the CDR3 is TGTGCCAGCAGCACCGAGCGGGGGAAAGAGACCCAGTACTTC.

The sample holds many counts of this clonotype. The chain uses TRBV20-1 and TRBJ2-1, with a weak D call TRBD2 (8 bases). The CDR3 length is 15 residues. The V end lost 1 base, the J end lost 6 bases, and 16 bases lay between the germline ends. Per the germline V gene, CDR1 is DFQATT and CDR2 is SNEGSKA (reference sequence). In DNA form, the CDR3 reads TGCAGTGCTAGAGTCGCCGGGAGGGGGCTCAATGAGCAGTTCTTC. Amino acid sequence: CSARVAGRGLNEQFF.

This clonotype was recorded at least ten times. The V call is TRBV20-1, the J call TRBJ2-3; D is undetermined. The length of the CDR3 is 14 residues. V lost 2 bases and J lost 0, with 9 bases in between. The germline V gene encodes CDR1 DFQATT and CDR2 SNEGSKA (reference sequence). CDR3 in DNA: TGCAGTGCTAGATGGGCAGCCAGCACAGATACGCAGTATTTT. Protein: CSARWAASTDTQYF.

At least ten counts were recorded for this clonotype. The chain is built from TRBV6-1 and TRBJ2-3; 10 nucleotides align to TRBD1. The CDR3 consists of 15 residues. Germline trimming cut 6 bases from V and 2 bases from J; bases unmatched to any gene: 5. The germline V gene encodes CDR1 MNHNS and CDR2 SASEGT. The CDR3 DNA is TGTGCCAGCAGCAGACAGGGGGCGAACACAGATACGCAGTATTTT. This codes for CASSRQGANTDTQYF.

This chain uses TRBV5-1 with TRBJ2-1, with 8 bases lining up with TRBD2. CDR3 length equals 15 residues. Germline loops: CDR1 SGHRS, CDR2 YFSETQ. The J segment lost 9 bases and the V segment lost 4 bases, leaving 12 bases of the junction unmatched. DNA for the CDR3: TGCGCCAGCAGCCTAGCTAGCGGGTGGTTGGCTGAGCAGTTCTTC. Its protein product is CASSLASGWLAEQFF.

This clonotype was observed at least ten times. The rearrangement uses TRBV5-1 and TRBJ1-5; a weak D match, TRBD1 (6 bases). In germline, CDR1 is SGHRS, CDR2 YFSETQ. Trimming left V 7 bases short and J 3 bases short, with 14 bases between. CDR3 size: 14 residues. Here the CDR3 reads CASAGARYNQPQHF. The CDR3 DNA sequence: TGCGCCAGCGCGGGGGCAAGGTACAATCAGCCCCAGCATTTT.